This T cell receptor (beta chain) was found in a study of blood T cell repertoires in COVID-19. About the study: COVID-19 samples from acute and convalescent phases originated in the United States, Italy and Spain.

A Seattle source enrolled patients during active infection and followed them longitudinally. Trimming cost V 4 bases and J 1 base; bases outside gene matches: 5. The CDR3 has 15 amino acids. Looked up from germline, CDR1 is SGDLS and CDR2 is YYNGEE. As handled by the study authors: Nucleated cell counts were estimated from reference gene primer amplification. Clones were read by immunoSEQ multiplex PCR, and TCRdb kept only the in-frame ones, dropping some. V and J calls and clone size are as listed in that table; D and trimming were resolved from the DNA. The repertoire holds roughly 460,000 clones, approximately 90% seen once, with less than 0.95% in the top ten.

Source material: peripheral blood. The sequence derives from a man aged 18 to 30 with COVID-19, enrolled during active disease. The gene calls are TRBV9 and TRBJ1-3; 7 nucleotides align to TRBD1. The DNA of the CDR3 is TGTGCCAGCAGCTCCGGACAGGCATCTGGAAACACCATATATTTT. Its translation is CASSSGQASGNTIYF.